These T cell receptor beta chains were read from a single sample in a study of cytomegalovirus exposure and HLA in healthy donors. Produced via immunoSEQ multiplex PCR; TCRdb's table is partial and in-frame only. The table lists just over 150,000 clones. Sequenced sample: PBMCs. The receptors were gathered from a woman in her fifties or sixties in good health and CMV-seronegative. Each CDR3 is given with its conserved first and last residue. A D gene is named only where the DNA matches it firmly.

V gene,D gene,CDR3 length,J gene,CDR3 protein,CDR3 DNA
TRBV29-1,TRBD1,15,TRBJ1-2,CSVVEQGASNYGYTF,TGCAGCGTTGTAGAGCAGGGGGCGTCTAACTATGGCTACACCTTC
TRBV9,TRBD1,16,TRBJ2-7,CASSKVGQGSSYEQYF,TGTGCCAGCAGCAAGGTAGGACAGGGGAGCTCCTACGAGCAGTACTTC
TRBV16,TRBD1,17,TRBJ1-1,CASSQSVDRVRGTEAFF,TGTGCCAGCAGCCAATCCGTGGACAGGGTTAGGGGCACTGAAGCTTTCTTT
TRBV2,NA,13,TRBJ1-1,CASNRVMNTEAFF,TGTGCCAGCAACCGGGTCATGAACACTGAAGCTTTCTTT
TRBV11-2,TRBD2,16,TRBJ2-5,CASSWGLAMGQETQYF,TGTGCCAGCAGCTGGGGACTAGCAATGGGCCAAGAGACCCAGTACTTC
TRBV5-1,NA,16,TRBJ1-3,CASSLGGQGFGNTIYF,TGCGCCAGCAGCTTGGGAGGGCAGGGGTTTGGAAACACCATATATTTT
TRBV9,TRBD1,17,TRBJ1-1,CASSERDRGPQDTEAFF,TGTGCCAGCAGCGAGAGGGACAGGGGCCCTCAGGACACTGAAGCTTTCTTT
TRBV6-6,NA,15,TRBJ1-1,CASSYSRVSGTEAFF,TGTGCCAGCAGTTACTCGAGGGTATCGGGTACTGAAGCTTTCTTT
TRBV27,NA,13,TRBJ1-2,CASSFTGEGGYTF,TGTGCCAGCAGTTTTACGGGGGAGGGAGGCTACACCTTC
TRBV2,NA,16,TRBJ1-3,CASSEFRTTSGNTIYF,TGTGCCAGCAGTGAATTCCGGACAACCTCTGGAAACACCATATATTTT
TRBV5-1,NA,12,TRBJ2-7,CASSLQGYEQYF,TGCGCCAGCAGCTTGCAGGGTTACGAGCAGTACTTC
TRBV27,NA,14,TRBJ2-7,CASSLTRFPYEQYF,TGTGCCAGCTCCCTAACTAGGTTCCCCTACGAGCAGTACTTC
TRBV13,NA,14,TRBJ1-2,CASSDRMENYGYTF,TGTGCCAGCAGCGATCGGATGGAGAACTATGGCTACACCTTC
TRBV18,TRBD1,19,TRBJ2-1,CASSPQRVGAGQGYNEQFF,TGTGCCAGCTCACCACAAAGAGTCGGGGCGGGACAGGGGTACAATGAGCAGTTCTTC
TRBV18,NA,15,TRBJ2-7,CASSPVGAGTYEQYF,TGTGCCAGCTCACCGGTGGGGGCAGGGACCTACGAGCAGTACTTC
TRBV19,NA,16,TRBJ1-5,CASSTRRGGFNQPQHF,TGTGCCAGTAGTACTAGGAGGGGAGGGTTTAATCAGCCCCAGCATTTT
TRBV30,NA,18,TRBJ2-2,CAWSRDKSGGRGRRELFF,TGTGCCTGGAGCCGGGACAAATCGGGCGGACGGGGCCGGCGGGAGCTGTTTTTT
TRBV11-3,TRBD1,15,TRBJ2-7,CASSSSGTGPYEQYF,TGTGCCAGCAGCTCCTCCGGGACAGGGCCCTACGAGCAGTACTTC
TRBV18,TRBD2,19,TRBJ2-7,CASSPIVARRGTSKNEQYF,TGTGCCAGCTCACCCATCGTGGCCCGGAGAGGGACTAGCAAGAACGAGCAGTACTTC
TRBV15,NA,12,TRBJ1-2,CATSRDHIGYTF,TGTGCCACCAGCAGAGATCACATTGGCTACACCTTC
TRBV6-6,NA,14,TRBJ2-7,CASSRSTVSYEQYF,TGTGCCAGCAGCCGTTCTACAGTCTCCTACGAGCAGTACTTC
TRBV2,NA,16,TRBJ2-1,CASSEALEISYNEQFF,TGTGCCAGCAGTGAAGCGCTAGAAATATCCTACAATGAGCAGTTCTTC
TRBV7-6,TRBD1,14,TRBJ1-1,CASSSRQGGEEAFF,TGTGCCAGCAGCTCGCGACAGGGGGGGGAGGAAGCTTTCTTT
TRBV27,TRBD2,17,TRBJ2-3,CASSSRLAGGGTDTQYF,TGTGCCAGCAGTTCCCGACTAGCGGGGGGGGGCACAGATACGCAGTATTTT
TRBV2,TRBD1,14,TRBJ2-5,CASSGQGAQETQYF,TGTGCCAGCTCGGGACAGGGGGCTCAAGAGACCCAGTACTTC
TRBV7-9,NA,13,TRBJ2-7,CASSKDNDYEQYF,TGTGCCAGCAGCAAGGACAACGACTACGAGCAGTACTTC
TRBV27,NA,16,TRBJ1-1,CASSFRRERGNTEAFF,TGTGCCAGCAGTTTTCGGAGGGAAAGGGGGAACACTGAAGCTTTCTTT
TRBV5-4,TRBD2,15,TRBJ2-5,CASSLEPGGQETQYF,TGTGCCAGCAGCTTGGAGCCGGGGGGTCAAGAGACCCAGTACTTC
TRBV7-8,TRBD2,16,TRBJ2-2,CASSLGQRGHTGELFF,TGTGCCAGCAGCTTAGGTCAGCGGGGGCATACCGGGGAGCTGTTTTTT
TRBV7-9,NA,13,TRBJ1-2,CASSRDYNYGYTF,TGTGCCAGCAGCAGAGATTATAACTATGGCTACACCTTC
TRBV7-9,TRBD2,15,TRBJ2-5,CASSLLAEYQETQYF,TGTGCCAGCAGCTTACTAGCGGAGTACCAAGAGACCCAGTACTTC